The 11 T cell receptor beta chains in this list originate from one sample, sequenced in a study of cytomegalovirus exposure and HLA in healthy donors. 60 Vbeta and 13 Jbeta primers were used in PCR. Some clones are missing from TCRdb's copy, which holds only in-frame ones; the method was immunoSEQ multiplex PCR. The sample includes over 100,000 clones, about 79% seen only once; the top ten take about 2%. Sequencing input: PBMCs. These receptors came from a human donor in good health.

V and J are TRBV4-3 and TRBJ1-6; 7 nucleotides agree with TRBD1. The CDR3 extends over 13 amino acids. The junction had 1 base not matched to a gene; V was cut back by 0 bases and J by 11 bases. Germline lookup yields CDR1 LGHNA and CDR2 YSLEER. CDR3 bases: TGCGCCAGCAGCCAAGACAGGGGGACACCCCTCCACTTT. It yields the protein CASSQDRGTPLHF.

The CDR3 DNA sequence: TGTGCCAGCAGTGTTCGTGCGTCTAATTCACCCCTCCACTTT. Protein product: CASSVRASNSPLHF. This chain joins TRBV25-1 and TRBJ1-6; the D is unclear. Germline CDR1 reads MGHDK; CDR2 reads SYGVNS. Deletions cut 4 bases from V and 6 bases from J, with 10 bases between. This CDR3 spans 14 amino acids.

The chain recombines TRBV30 with TRBJ1-3; tentatively, D is TRBD1 (5 bases). The CDR3 length is 14 residues. Looked up from germline, CDR1 is GTSNPN and CDR2 is SVGIG (reference sequence). V was trimmed by 4 bases and J by 7 bases, leaving 17 bases between them. The chain's CDR3 is CAWTFRQNSNTIYF. CDR3 nucleotides: TGTGCCTGGACCTTCCGACAGAATTCTAACACCATATATTTT.

This clone was counted a single time. The chain has TRBV4-2 and TRBJ2-7; 7 bases match TRBD2. J gave up 6 bases and V 0 bases, and 8 bases lay outside the gene matches. This CDR3 region has 15 residues. The germline gives CDR1 LGHNA, CDR2 YNFKEQ. The CDR3 sequence is CASSQEGGEGSEQYF. The CDR3 DNA reads TGTGCCAGCAGCCAAGAGGGTGGGGAGGGTTCCGAGCAGTACTTC.

This clone was counted only a few times. The gene calls are TRBV29-1 and TRBJ2-1; the D gene is possibly TRBD1 (5 bases). The CDR3 runs 14 residues. Per the germline V gene, CDR1 is SQVTM and CDR2 is ANQGSEA. V dropped 6 bases and J dropped 6 bases, with 18 bases sitting between them. The CDR3 protein is CSVVKSQGGNEQFF. The CDR3 coding sequence is TGCAGCGTAGTAAAATCCCAGGGTGGCAATGAGCAGTTCTTC.

The V call is TRBV10-3, the J call TRBJ2-7; D remains unclear. CDR3 length: 11 residues. Germline CDR1 reads ENHRY; CDR2 reads SYGVKD. V was pared by 9 bases and J by 4 bases, with 10 bases between. DNA of the CDR3: TGTGCCATACGAGCTGAGTACGAGCAGTACTTC. It is translated as CAIRAEYEQYF.

The chain combines TRBV29-1 with TRBJ2-5; D ambiguous. The end of the DNA fits TRBJ2-7 better, so the J call may be wrong. The CDR3 loop spans 11 amino acids. Germline V gene sequence: CDR1 SQVTM, CDR2 ANQGSEA. In DNA, the CDR3 is TGCAGCGGGCGGAACTCCTACGAGCAGTACTTC. Translating gives CSGRNSYEQYF.

This clone appeared a single time. J is TRBJ2-7 and V is TRBV7-3; 8 nucleotides align to TRBD2. With 2 bases clipped from V and 3 bases from J, the junction kept 9 bases outside the gene matches. CDR3 size: 16 residues. Germline V gives CDR1 SGHTA, CDR2 FQGTGA. This CDR3 reads CASSLAGGRLIYEQYF. CDR3 coding DNA: TGTGCCAGCAGCTTAGCGGGGGGCCGACTGATCTACGAGCAGTACTTC.

This clone was detected only once. The gene calls are TRBV19 and TRBJ2-1, with TRBD2 matching 14 bases. The CDR3 consists of 18 residues. In germline, CDR1 is LNHDA, CDR2 SQIVND (reference sequence). Trimming at V came to 10 bases and at J to 3 bases, leaving 14 bases not matched to a gene. CDR3 amino acids: CATKERTSGGSIYNEQFF. In nucleotides, the CDR3 is TGTGCCACTAAAGAGAGGACTAGCGGGGGGTCGATCTACAATGAGCAGTTCTTC.

V gene TRBV19 combines with J gene TRBJ1-3; TRBD1 matches 9 bases. This CDR3 region has 17 residues. Germline CDR1 reads LNHDA; CDR2 reads SQIVND (reference sequence). Losses at the gene ends were 8 bases for V and 0 bases for J; bases not matched to a gene: 11. This chain's CDR3 is CASRRTGVHNSGNTIYF. The CDR3 nucleotides read TGTGCCAGTCGCAGGACAGGGGTCCATAACTCTGGAAACACCATATATTTT.

This chain joins TRBV2 and TRBJ2-2; 7 nucleotides agree with TRBD2. Germline V gives CDR1 SNHLY, CDR2 FYNNEI. The CDR3 extends over 16 amino acids. J gave up 3 bases and V 3 bases, and 7 bases lay outside the gene matches. The CDR3 loop reads CASSDFKGGDTGELFF. CDR3 DNA: TGTGCCAGCAGTGATTTTAAGGGAGGGGACACCGGGGAGCTGTTTTTT.